This T cell receptor (beta chain) was recorded in a study of identical twins. Germline V gene lookup returns CDR1 LGHDT and CDR2 YNNKEL (reference sequence). V lost 4 bases and J lost 0, with 12 bases in between. The CDR3 runs to 15 residues. MiXCR was run by TCRdb on the 5' RACE reads, yielding one entry per CDR3 protein. In the table there are 430,000 or so distinct CDR3 sequences, about 24% of which are singletons. The sample was also linked to a second study, of T cells expressing NK-cell markers.

The chain recombines TRBV3-1 with TRBJ1-1, with TRBD1 as a possible D gene (5 bases). The receptor comes from a woman aged 18-35 years in good health. Specimen: CD4+ T cells sorted from blood. Here the CDR3 reads CASSPLGDLNTEAFF. The CDR3 DNA sequence: TGTGCCAGCAGCCCCCTGGGGGACCTGAACACTGAAGCTTTCTTT.